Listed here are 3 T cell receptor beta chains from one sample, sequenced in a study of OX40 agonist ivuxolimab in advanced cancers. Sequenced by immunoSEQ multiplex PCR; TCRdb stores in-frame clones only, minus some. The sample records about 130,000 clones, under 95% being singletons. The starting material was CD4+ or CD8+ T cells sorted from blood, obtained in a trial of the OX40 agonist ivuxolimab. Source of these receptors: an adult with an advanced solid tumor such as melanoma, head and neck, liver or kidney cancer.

CDR3: CASSLFRTSGFTDTQYF. The CDR3 coding sequence is TGTGCCAGCAGTCTCTTCCGGACTAGCGGCTTCACAGATACGCAGTATTTT. The chain links TRBV28 to TRBJ2-3, with 10 bases lining up with TRBD2. V shed 5 bases, J shed 2 bases, and the junction held 10 bases outside the gene matches. There are 17 residues in the CDR3. Germline-derived CDR1 and CDR2 are MDHEN and SYDVKM.

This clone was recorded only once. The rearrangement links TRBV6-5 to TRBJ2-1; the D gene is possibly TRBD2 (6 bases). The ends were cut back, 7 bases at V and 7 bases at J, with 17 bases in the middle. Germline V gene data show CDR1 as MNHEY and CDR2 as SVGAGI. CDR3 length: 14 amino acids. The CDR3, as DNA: TGTGCCAGCAATGGTGGGCCACGGGGGAATGAGCAGTTCTTC. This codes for CASNGGPRGNEQFF.

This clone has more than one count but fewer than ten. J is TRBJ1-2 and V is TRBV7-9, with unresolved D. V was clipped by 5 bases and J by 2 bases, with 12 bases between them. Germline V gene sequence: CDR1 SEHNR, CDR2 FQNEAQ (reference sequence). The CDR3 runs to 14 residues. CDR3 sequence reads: CASSTWATNYGYTF. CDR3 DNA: TGTGCCAGCAGCACCTGGGCAACCAACTATGGCTACACCTTC.